The clone carrying this TCR beta chain appeared many times. This sample was taken from a study of T cells after yellow fever vaccination. The overall study: The fractions with low cell numbers were processed using SMART-Seq v4 Ultra Low Input.

TCRdb independently ran MiXCR on the 5' RACE reads; one entry per CDR3 protein. The sample carries roughly 140,000 distinct CDR3 sequences, 7.7% recorded once. The V gene lost 0 bases and the J gene lost 6 bases, with 16 bases spanning the gap. The CDR3 consists of 16 residues. Germline values: CDR1 LGHDT, CDR2 YNNKEL (reference sequence). Sequenced material: CD4+ T cells sorted from PBMCs, taken 5 days after the yellow fever booster vaccination. The rearrangement links TRBV3-1 to TRBJ2-3; TRBD2 is a possible D gene (6 bases). This clonotype was obtained from a man aged 30-40 years who received the YFV17D yellow fever vaccine. CDR3 amino acids: CASSQELARAPDTQYF. DNA for the CDR3: TGTGCCAGCAGCCAAGAACTAGCCAGGGCCCCGGATACGCAGTATTTT.